A selection of T cell receptor beta chains follows, all from one sample in a study of monozygotic twins with inflammatory bowel disease. TCRdb re-called the 5' RACE reads and catalogs CDR3 proteins one per entry, DNA excluded. The sample data list fewer than 550,000 distinct CDR3 sequences. The sequenced sample consisted of blood. These receptor sequences come from a human donor with ulcerative colitis or Crohn's disease, or a healthy co-twin of an affected twin (not recorded which). The CDR3 runs from the conserved cysteine through the conserved F or W.

v_gene	j_gene	CDR3aa
TRBV24-1	TRBJ2-3	CATKNRGRGDTQYF
TRBV28	TRBJ1-2	CASSFPAASGYTF
TRBV30	TRBJ2-3	CAWSGLLRFGTDTQYF
TRBV5-1	TRBJ2-1	CASSPGTGRDDEQFF
TRBV7-8	TRBJ2-7	CASSETLQGKGF
TRBV27	TRBJ2-3	CASSLTSGRAKWDTDTQYF
TRBV20-1	TRBJ2-1	CSASSLAGVEQFF
TRBV7-2	TRBJ2-7	CASSLGGGAYEQYF
TRBV4-2	TRBJ2-3	CASSQVAGGADTQYF
TRBV6-1	TRBJ1-2	CASKEGGLNLASYGYTF
TRBV11-3	TRBJ2-6	CASSLGGMGFGANVLTF
TRBV5-1	TRBJ1-2	CASSRNPDRNGYTF
TRBV25-1	TRBJ1-2	CASSESWTGGGYGYTF
TRBV5-1	TRBJ2-2	CASSSLAGVPGELFF
TRBV3-1	TRBJ2-1	CASSRSGTSNEQFF